This is a list of T cell receptor beta chains from one sample in a study of cytomegalovirus exposure and HLA in healthy donors. Data came from immunoSEQ multiplex PCR; TCRdb stores just in-frame clones and leaves some out. The data contain fewer than 200,000 clones, 70% to 80% of them singletons. The sample comprised PBMCs. Source of these receptors: a woman aged 25 to 39 in good health and CMV-seropositive. The CDR3 runs from the conserved cysteine through the conserved F or W. Each record gives: J gene, clone size, D gene, V gene, CDR3 DNA, CDR3 protein. A D gene is named only where the DNA matches it firmly. A clone size is listed for some rows: how often the clone was seen (once, few, many), or a class if it is expanded.

>TRBJ2-1|-|-|TRBV9
TGTGCCAGCGATAACAAGGGGGATGAGCAGTTCTTC
CASDNKGDEQFF
>TRBJ2-3|-|-|TRBV5-1
TGCGCCAGCAGCATAGCGGTCTTGTCAGCAGATACGCAGTATTTT
CASSIAVLSADTQYF
>TRBJ2-2|-|TRBD2|TRBV28
TGTGCCAGCAATCCCGGGGGGGGCGAAACCACCGGGGAGCTGTTTTTT
CASNPGGGETTGELFF
>TRBJ1-6|-|TRBD1|TRBV30
TGTGCCTGGAGGGGACAGGGGGCTTCACCCCTCCACTTT
CAWRGQGASPLHF
>TRBJ2-5|-|TRBD2|TRBV5-4
TGTGCCAGCAGCCCACGGGCGGGAGAAGAGACCCAGTACTTC
CASSPRAGEETQYF
>TRBJ2-3|-|-|TRBV27
TGTGCCAGCACTGATACGCAGTATTTT
CASTDTQYF
>TRBJ2-5|-|TRBD2|TRBV6-1
TGTGCCAGCAGTGCCAGGACTAGCGGGGGGGCGGAGACCCAGTACTTC
CASSARTSGGAETQYF
>TRBJ2-1|-|TRBD2|TRBV11-3
TGTGCCAGCAGCTTAGATGTGGCTAGCGGATACAATGAGCAGTTCTTC
CASSLDVASGYNEQFF
>TRBJ1-3|few|-|TRBV7-2
TGTGCCAGCAGCTTAGCGAGGCGCTCTGGAAACACCATATATTTT
CASSLARRSGNTIYF
>TRBJ2-7|-|-|TRBV9
TGTGCCAGCAGCCCCTCAGGGGTGGGCGAGCAGTACTTC
CASSPSGVGEQYF
>TRBJ2-2|-|TRBD2|TRBV7-9
TGTGCCAGCAGATCGGGGGGGGAGACCGGGGAGCTGTTTTTT
CASRSGGETGELFF
>TRBJ2-5|-|-|TRBV7-8
TGTGCCAGCAGCTTAGCGTCAGGACAAGAGACCCAGTACTTC
CASSLASGQETQYF
>TRBJ2-5|once|TRBD2|TRBV5-1
TGCGCCAGCAGCTTGCAGGGCGGGGGACTAGCGAGGGTCCAAGAGACCCAGTACTTC
CASSLQGGGLARVQETQYF
>TRBJ1-6|-|-|TRBV28
TGTGCCAGCAGTTTATATAAGGGGATCCGTTCACCCCTCCACTTT
CASSLYKGIRSPLHF
>TRBJ1-4|-|TRBD1|TRBV28
TGTGCCAGCAGTTTGCAGGGGGCAGGTTGGGAAAAACTGTTTTTT
CASSLQGAGWEKLFF
>TRBJ2-7|-|TRBD2|TRBV9
TGTGCCAGCAGCGCAGGAACTAGCGGGAGGGACGAGCAGTACTTC
CASSAGTSGRDEQYF
>TRBJ2-5|-|TRBD2|TRBV2
TGTGCCAGCAAGGTAGCGGGGGCCTCGACCCAGTACTTC
CASKVAGASTQYF
>TRBJ1-1|few|TRBD1|TRBV27
TGTGCCAGCAGTTTAGGAATCCAGGGGGCCCTAATGGCTGAAGCTTTCTTT
CASSLGIQGALMAEAFF
>TRBJ1-5|-|-|TRBV5-5
TGTGCCAGCAGCCAGGACAGCCTGGGCAATCAGCCCCAGCATTTT
CASSQDSLGNQPQHF
>TRBJ1-2|-|-|TRBV6-1
TGTGCCAGCAGTCCGGGAGATGAGTATGGCTACACCTTC
CASSPGDEYGYTF
>TRBJ2-3|-|-|TRBV7-9
TGTGCCAGCAGCTACGAACACCCCACAGATACGCAGTATTTT
CASSYEHPTDTQYF
>TRBJ2-2|-|TRBD1|TRBV14
TGTGCCAGCAGCCTAAAGGGGGGGACAGGGAGCACCGGGGAGCTGTTTTTT
CASSLKGGTGSTGELFF
>TRBJ1-4|few|TRBD1|TRBV19
TGTGCCAGTAGCCACACGGGACAGGGGGCCGGAAAACTGTTTTTT
CASSHTGQGAGKLFF
>TRBJ1-2|-|-|TRBV5-5
TGTGCCAGCAGCCTATTTACAGGGTACGGCTACACCTTC
CASSLFTGYGYTF
>TRBJ1-1|-|-|TRBV6-5
TGTGTCATTATCGGGGAAGGTGAGGACACTGAAGCTTTCTTT
CVIIGEGEDTEAFF
>TRBJ1-1|-|-|TRBV5-4
TGTGCCAGCAGCAAACAGAGATCTGAAGCTTTCTTT
CASSKQRSEAFF
>TRBJ2-7|few|-|TRBV10-1
TGCGCCAGCAGTGAGGGGACATTAACCTACGAGCAGTACTTC
CASSEGTLTYEQYF
>TRBJ2-7|-|TRBD1|TRBV7-9
TGTGCCAGCAGTACCAAGGGACAGGGGGGCTACGAGCAGTACTTC
CASSTKGQGGYEQYF
>TRBJ1-1|-|-|TRBV5-1
TGCGCCAGCAGCTTGGACTCCCTCGGGACTGAAGCTTTCTTT
CASSLDSLGTEAFF
>TRBJ2-3|-|-|TRBV7-2
TGTGCCAGCAGTAACAGGGCACTCGGCACAGATACGCAGTATTTT
CASSNRALGTDTQYF
>TRBJ2-2|-|TRBD1|TRBV4-3
TGCGCCAGCAGCCAAGAGACAGGGGGCATGACCGGGGAGCTGTTTTTT
CASSQETGGMTGELFF
>TRBJ2-5|-|-|TRBV5-6
TGTGCCAGCAGCCACAGGGGACTCTGGGAGACCCAGTACTTC
CASSHRGLWETQYF
>TRBJ1-5|few|TRBD1|TRBV6-6
TGTGCCAGCAGTAACCCACAGGGGTATAGCAATCAGCCCCAGCATTTT
CASSNPQGYSNQPQHF
>TRBJ1-1|once|-|TRBV5-1
TGCGCCAGCAGCGCGGGCCCGTCCAGCACTGAAGCTTTCTTT
CASSAGPSSTEAFF
>TRBJ2-2|-|-|TRBV6-5
TGTGCCACCACCCTCCAGGGGTTTAACACCGGGGAGCTGTTTTTT
CATTLQGFNTGELFF
>TRBJ2-1|once|TRBD1|TRBV19
TGTGCCAGTAACGAGGCTGACAGGGGACTCCACAATGAGCAGTTCTTC
CASNEADRGLHNEQFF
>TRBJ2-1|-|-|TRBV27
TGTGCCAGCAGGAAGGGGGAGGGGCTTGGGAATGAGCAGTTCTTC
CASRKGEGLGNEQFF
>TRBJ2-1|-|TRBD2|TRBV7-3
TGTGCCAGCAGCCAGGGACTAGTTGTGGGGAATGAGCAGTTCTTC
CASSQGLVVGNEQFF
>TRBJ2-7|-|TRBD1|TRBV6-5
TGTGCCAGCAGTGGACAGGGACCCTACGAGCAGTACTTC
CASSGQGPYEQYF
>TRBJ2-5|-|-|TRBV9
TGTGCCAGCAGCGGACTAGTTACGGAGACCCAGTACTTC
CASSGLVTETQYF
>TRBJ2-3|-|-|TRBV5-1
TGCGCCAGCAGCTTCGAGGAAACTAGCACAGATACGCAGTATTTT
CASSFEETSTDTQYF
>TRBJ2-5|-|TRBD2|TRBV6-4
TGTGCCAGCAGTTTGACTAGCGGGGGGCAAGAGACCCAGTACTTC
CASSLTSGGQETQYF
>TRBJ2-3|-|-|TRBV4-1
TGCGCCAGCAGCCAGTACGGAGGGGAGACAGTGAGCACAGATACGCAGTATTTT
CASSQYGGETVSTDTQYF
>TRBJ1-2|-|TRBD1|TRBV10-3
TGTGCCATCAGCTTGGGACAGGGGGTCGGCTATGGCTACACCTTC
CAISLGQGVGYGYTF
>TRBJ2-1|-|-|TRBV27
TGTGCCGGCAGTTTCAATCTCGGGGGTGAGCAGTTCTTC
CAGSFNLGGEQFF
>TRBJ2-1|-|-|TRBV9
TGTGCCAGCAGCGATAACCCAAGATTGAGCGGCTCCTACAATGAGCAGTTCTTC
CASSDNPRLSGSYNEQFF
>TRBJ1-2|-|TRBD1|TRBV7-9
TGTGCCAGCAGCTTGGGCGAGGGGGCCCTCTACACCTTC
CASSLGEGALYTF
>TRBJ2-1|once|-|TRBV19
TGTGCCAGTAGCAGAAGCGCAGAGCGCTCCTACAATGAGCAGTTCTTC
CASSRSAERSYNEQFF
>TRBJ2-1|-|-|TRBV4-3
TGCGCCAGCAGCCAAGATCAAGGAGACTACAATGAGCAGTTCTTC
CASSQDQGDYNEQFF
>TRBJ2-1|-|-|TRBV7-8
TGTGCCAGCAGCCTCGGGCCGGGAGAGCAGTTCTTC
CASSLGPGEQFF
>TRBJ2-5|once|TRBD2|TRBV30
TGTGCCTGGGTAGCGGGGAGTATCCACGGGGCCCAGTACTTC
CAWVAGSIHGAQYF
>TRBJ2-7|-|TRBD1|TRBV29-1
TGCAGCGTTGTACAGGGGTACGAGCAGTACTTC
CSVVQGYEQYF
>TRBJ2-1|few|TRBD2|TRBV5-4
TGTGCCAGCTTCCGTAGCGGGGGTTACAATGAGCAGTTCTTC
CASFRSGGYNEQFF